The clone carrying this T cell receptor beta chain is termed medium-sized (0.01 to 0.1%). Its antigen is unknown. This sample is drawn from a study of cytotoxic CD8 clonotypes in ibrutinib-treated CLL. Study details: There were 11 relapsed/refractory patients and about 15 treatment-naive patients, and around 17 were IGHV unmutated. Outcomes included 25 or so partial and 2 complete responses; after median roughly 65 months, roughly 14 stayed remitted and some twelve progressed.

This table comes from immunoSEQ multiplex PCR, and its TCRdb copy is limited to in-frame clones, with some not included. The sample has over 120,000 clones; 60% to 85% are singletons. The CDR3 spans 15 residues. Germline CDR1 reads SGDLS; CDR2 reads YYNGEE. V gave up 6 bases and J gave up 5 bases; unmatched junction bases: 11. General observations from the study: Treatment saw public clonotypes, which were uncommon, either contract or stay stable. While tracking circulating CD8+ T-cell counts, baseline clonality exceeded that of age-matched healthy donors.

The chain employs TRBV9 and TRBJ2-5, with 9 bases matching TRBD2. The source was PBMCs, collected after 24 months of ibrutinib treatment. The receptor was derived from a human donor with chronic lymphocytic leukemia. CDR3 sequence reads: CASTGSGGPGETQYF. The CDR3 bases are TGTGCCAGCACCGGTAGCGGGGGCCCGGGGGAGACCCAGTACTTC.